This TCR beta chain was found in a study of T cells in Graves' hyperthyroidism and ophthalmopathy. CDR1 SEHNR and CDR2 FQNEAQ come from the germline V gene (reference sequence). The CDR3 extends over 12 amino acids. The V end was cut by 4 bases, the J end by 6 bases, with 10 bases between. Amplification of TCR beta CDR3 regions used RNA as the template. The HTBI primer set was used in a first-round RT-PCR of the TCR CDR3. TCRdb ran MiXCR on the multiplex PCR reads and lists one entry per CDR3 protein. This sample yields a few hundred thousand distinct CDR3 sequences, of which 20% are seen a single time; more than 20% belongs to the top ten.

The chain links TRBV7-9 to TRBJ2-7; D gene uncertain. Sequencing input: blood. This sequence originates from a man younger than 35 with Graves' hyperthyroidism. The chain's CDR3 is CASSWFDGEQYF. The CDR3 DNA follows: TGTGCCAGCAGCTGGTTTGATGGCGAGCAGTACTTC.